This TCR beta chain was recorded in a study of blood T cell repertoires in COVID-19. In the study overall: In each case, the material was cDNA or gDNA derived from T cells, B-cell-depleted T cells, or PBMCs.

Seattle-derived patients entered the study during active infection and were followed longitudinally. Per the study methods: Reference gene primer amplification in the assay estimated nucleated cell counts. Generated by immunoSEQ multiplex PCR, the TCRdb table keeps only in-frame clones and is missing some. For V, J and clone size, that table is used; D and trimming come from the DNA. The data contain about 68,000 clones, 91% of them singletons. This clone turned up a few times. Other DNA sequences from this sample encode an identical CDR3 as well. The specimen sequenced was peripheral blood. The origin of this receptor is a man aged 35 to 55 with COVID-19, enrolled during active disease.

The CDR3 region has the DNA TGTGCCAGCAGTCCACAGGGGAACACTGAAGCTTTCTTT. It yields the protein CASSPQGNTEAFF. The genes are TRBV12-3 or TRBV12-4 and TRBJ1-1, with D possibly TRBD1 on 6 matching bases. Trimming cost V 5 bases and J 1 base, with 8 bases left between them. This CDR3 comprises 13 residues.